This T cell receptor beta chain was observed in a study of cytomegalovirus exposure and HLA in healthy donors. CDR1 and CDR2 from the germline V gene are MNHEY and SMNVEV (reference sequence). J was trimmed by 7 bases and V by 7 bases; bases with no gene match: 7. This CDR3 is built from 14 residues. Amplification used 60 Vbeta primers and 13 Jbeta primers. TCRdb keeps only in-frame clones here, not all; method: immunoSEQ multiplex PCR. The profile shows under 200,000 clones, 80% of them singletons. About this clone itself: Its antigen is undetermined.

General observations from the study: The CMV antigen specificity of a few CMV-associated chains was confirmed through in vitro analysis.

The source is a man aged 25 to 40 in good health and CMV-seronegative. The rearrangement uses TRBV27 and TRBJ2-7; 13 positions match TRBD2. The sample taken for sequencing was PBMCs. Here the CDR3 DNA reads TGTGCCAGCACAAGACTAGCGGGAGGTCATGAGCAGTACTTC. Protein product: CASTRLAGGHEQYF.